This is a list of T cell receptor beta chains from one sample in a study of cytomegalovirus exposure and HLA in healthy donors. This table comes from immunoSEQ multiplex PCR, and its TCRdb copy is limited to in-frame clones, with some not included. The repertoire holds around 200,000 clones, approximately 82% seen once, with more than 0.95% in the top ten. Sequencing was performed on PBMCs. Receptor source: a girl aged 2-10 years in good health and CMV-seropositive. CDR3s include the opening cysteine and the closing phenylalanine or tryptophan. Fields, in order: V gene, J gene, D gene, clone size, CDR3 protein, CDR3 DNA. The D gene is left open where the match is weak. Clone size is stated in some rows and not others, as once, few, many or a class when expanded.

TRBV9	TRBJ2-5	TRBD2	once	CASSSTSGVQETQYF	TGTGCCAGCAGCTCGACTAGCGGGGTGCAAGAGACCCAGTACTTC
TRBV5-5	TRBJ2-2	.	few	CASAYMAGATGELFF	TGTGCCAGCGCTTACATGGCGGGGGCGACCGGGGAGCTGTTTTTT
TRBV10-3	TRBJ2-3	.	.	CAISEARSTDTQYF	TGTGCCATCAGTGAGGCTAGATCCACAGATACGCAGTATTTT
TRBV6-1	TRBJ1-4	.	.	CASSEIGGSEKLFF	TGTGCCAGCAGTGAAATAGGAGGGAGTGAAAAACTGTTTTTT
TRBV5-1	TRBJ1-1	.	.	CASSLSGAPSNTEAFF	TGCGCCAGCAGCTTGTCAGGGGCCCCCTCGAACACTGAAGCTTTCTTT
TRBV5-4	TRBJ2-3	TRBD1	.	CASSLGGQVNTDTQYF	TGTGCCAGCAGCTTGGGGGGACAGGTGAACACAGATACGCAGTATTTT
TRBV6-5	TRBJ2-1	TRBD1	.	CASTTSTGGYNEQFF	TGTGCCAGCACCACCTCGACAGGGGGCTACAATGAGCAGTTCTTC
TRBV19	TRBJ1-2	.	.	CASSIEPGGGYTF	TGTGCCAGTAGTATTGAGCCTGGCGGAGGCTACACCTTC
TRBV27	TRBJ1-2	.	.	CASSMRRAPTAYGYTF	TGTGCCAGCAGCATGAGGAGGGCCCCGACAGCCTATGGCTACACCTTC
TRBV27	TRBJ2-7	.	few	CASSLDPAGEQYF	TGTGCCAGCAGTCTGGACCCGGCGGGTGAGCAGTACTTC
TRBV27	TRBJ2-7	.	.	CASSEIAGIEQYF	TGTGCCAGCAGCGAAATAGCAGGGATCGAGCAGTACTTC
TRBV6-6	TRBJ1-1	TRBD1	once	CASSPRDRGVAEAFF	TGTGCCAGCAGTCCCCGGGACAGGGGTGTCGCTGAAGCTTTCTTT
TRBV18	TRBJ1-5	TRBD1	.	CASSPRDRDHQPQHF	TGTGCCAGCTCACCACGGGACAGAGATCATCAGCCCCAGCATTTT
TRBV19	TRBJ1-1	TRBD1	once	CASSIGRGRRIMNTEAFF	TGTGCCAGTAGTATAGGTAGGGGGCGTAGAATTATGAACACTGAAGCTTTCTTT
TRBV7-9	TRBJ2-6	.	.	CSSTPRGSSGANVLTF	TGTTCCAGCACCCCCCGAGGGAGCTCTGGGGCCAACGTCCTGACTTTC
TRBV4-1	TRBJ1-5	TRBD1	.	CASSQWTGIKQLPKQPQHF	TGCGCCAGCAGCCAATGGACAGGCATCAAACAGCTACCGAAACAGCCCCAGCATTTT
TRBV30	TRBJ1-2	TRBD1	.	CAWSVPIGQGAKGYTF	TGTGCCTGGAGTGTACCCATAGGACAGGGGGCGAAGGGCTACACCTTC
TRBV11-3	TRBJ2-7	.	.	CASSSRDTAYEQYF	TGTGCCAGCAGCTCCCGGGACACCGCCTACGAGCAGTACTTC
TRBV6-4	TRBJ2-2	TRBD1	.	CASRQGTGELFF	TGTGCCAGCAGACAGGGGACCGGGGAGCTGTTTTTT
TRBV15	TRBJ1-1	.	.	CATSSRRAGTSEAFF	TGTGCCACCAGCAGCAGAAGGGCAGGGACTTCTGAAGCTTTCTTT
TRBV30	TRBJ2-7	TRBD1	.	CAWIRDSTFGDEQYF	TGTGCCTGGATCCGGGACAGCACCTTTGGAGACGAGCAGTACTTC
TRBV30	TRBJ2-7	.	.	CAWSVTGTGNEQYF	TGTGCCTGGAGTGTTACCGGGACTGGGAACGAGCAGTACTTC
TRBV15	TRBJ1-5	TRBD1	.	CATSSPGTGTSQPQHF	TGTGCCACCAGCAGCCCCGGGACAGGGACGTCTCAGCCCCAGCATTTT
TRBV5-6	TRBJ2-2	TRBD2	once	CASSDISGRAGELFF	TGTGCCAGCAGCGATATTAGCGGGAGAGCCGGGGAGCTGTTTTTT
TRBV19	TRBJ1-1	.	.	CASSIVGARTEAFF	TGTGCCAGTAGTATAGTGGGGGCGCGGACTGAAGCTTTCTTT
TRBV14	TRBJ1-6	.	.	CASSQESGIGNSPLHF	TGTGCCAGCAGCCAAGAGTCCGGGATCGGTAATTCACCCCTCCACTTT
TRBV7-9	TRBJ2-1	.	.	CARQGRIRGEQFF	TGTGCCCGTCAGGGCCGAATAAGAGGTGAGCAGTTCTTC
TRBV27	TRBJ2-1	TRBD2	.	CASSLRGSAGDHNEQFF	TGTGCCAGCAGTTTAAGGGGTTCAGCGGGGGACCACAATGAGCAGTTCTTC
TRBV10-3	TRBJ1-1	.	.	CAISEANRRGSVEAFF	TGTGCCATCAGTGAGGCAAACCGACGGGGATCGGTAGAAGCTTTCTTT
TRBV29-1	TRBJ2-7	.	.	CSGGSHGSYEQYF	TGCAGCGGCGGGTCCCACGGCTCCTACGAGCAGTACTTC
TRBV6-5	TRBJ1-4	.	few	CASSQRGLTNEKLFF	TGTGCCAGCAGTCAGCGAGGGCTCACTAATGAAAAACTGTTTTTT
TRBV15	TRBJ1-4	TRBD1	once	CATSRTMDRATNEKLFF	TGTGCCACCAGCAGAACCATGGACAGGGCAACTAATGAAAAACTGTTTTTT
TRBV5-1	TRBJ2-3	TRBD2	.	CASSKGLADTQYF	TGCGCCAGCAGCAAAGGACTAGCGGATACGCAGTATTTT
TRBV10-3	TRBJ1-3	TRBD1	.	CAIQGASGNTIYF	TGTGCCATACAGGGGGCGAGTGGAAACACCATATATTTT
TRBV7-9	TRBJ2-3	TRBD1	.	CASSLRTGPYEGQYF	TGTGCCAGCAGCTTAAGGACAGGCCCCTACGAGGGGCAGTATTTT
TRBV2	TRBJ1-4	.	few	CASSKGREKLFF	TGTGCCAGCTCTAAGGGGAGGGAAAAACTGTTTTTT
TRBV19	TRBJ1-5	.	.	CASTDGGNYNQPQHF	TGTGCCAGTACCGATGGGGGCAATTACAATCAGCCCCAGCATTTT
TRBV11-2	TRBJ1-6	.	.	CASSLVPGSLNSPLHF	TGTGCCAGCAGCTTAGTGCCGGGTAGCTTGAATTCACCCCTCCACTTT
TRBV5-4	TRBJ2-1	.	.	CASSFIREQGRNEQFF	TGTGCCAGCAGCTTTATCCGGGAGCAGGGTCGGAATGAGCAGTTCTTC
TRBV7-3	TRBJ2-3	TRBD2	.	CASSLSGMGGTDTQYF	TGTGCCAGCAGCCTTAGCGGGATGGGGGGCACAGATACGCAGTATTTT
TRBV6-1	TRBJ1-5	.	.	CASSVTDSNQPQHF	TGTGCCAGCTCAGTCACAGATAGCAATCAGCCCCAGCATTTT